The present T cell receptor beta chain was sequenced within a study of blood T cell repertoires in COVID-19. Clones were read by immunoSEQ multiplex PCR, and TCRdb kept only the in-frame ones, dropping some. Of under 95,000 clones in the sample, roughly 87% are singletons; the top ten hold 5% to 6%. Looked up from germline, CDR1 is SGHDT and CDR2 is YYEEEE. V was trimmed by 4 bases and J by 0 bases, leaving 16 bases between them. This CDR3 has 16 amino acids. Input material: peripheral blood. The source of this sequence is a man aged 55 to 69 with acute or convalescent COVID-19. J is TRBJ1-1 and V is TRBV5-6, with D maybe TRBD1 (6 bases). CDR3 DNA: TGTGCCAGCAGCCCCCGCCGGGGGGCTTTGAACACTGAAGCTTTCTTT. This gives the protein CASSPRRGALNTEAFF.